This TCR beta chain appears in the sequencing data of a study of control samples from healthy donors and cancer patients. V lost 4 bases, J lost 6 bases, and 6 bases lay in between. This CDR3 region has 11 residues. CDR1 is SNHLY and CDR2 is FYNNEI in the germline V gene. The protocol was immunoSEQ multiplex PCR, while the TCRdb copy is restricted to in-frame clones and leaves out a portion. This table holds 170,000 or so clones, approximately 94% found once. The specimen sequenced was blood. This TCR was sampled from a woman aged 18-29 years in good health. The V call is TRBV2, the J call TRBJ1-1; no clear D. The CDR3 sequence is CASSGVSEAFF. The CDR3 DNA reads TGTGCCAGCAGTGGGGTGTCTGAAGCTTTCTTT.